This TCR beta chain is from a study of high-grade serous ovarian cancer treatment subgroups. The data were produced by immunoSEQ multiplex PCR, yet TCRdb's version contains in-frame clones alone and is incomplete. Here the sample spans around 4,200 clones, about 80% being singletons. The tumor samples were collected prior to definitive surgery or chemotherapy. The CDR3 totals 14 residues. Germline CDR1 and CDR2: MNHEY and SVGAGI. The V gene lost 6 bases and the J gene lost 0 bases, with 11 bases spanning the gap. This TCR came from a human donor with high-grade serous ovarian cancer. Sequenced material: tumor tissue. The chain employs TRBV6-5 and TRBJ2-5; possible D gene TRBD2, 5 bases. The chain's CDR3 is CASSLGGYQETQYF. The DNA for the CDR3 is TGTGCCAGCAGCCTCGGCGGGTACCAAGAGACCCAGTACTTC.